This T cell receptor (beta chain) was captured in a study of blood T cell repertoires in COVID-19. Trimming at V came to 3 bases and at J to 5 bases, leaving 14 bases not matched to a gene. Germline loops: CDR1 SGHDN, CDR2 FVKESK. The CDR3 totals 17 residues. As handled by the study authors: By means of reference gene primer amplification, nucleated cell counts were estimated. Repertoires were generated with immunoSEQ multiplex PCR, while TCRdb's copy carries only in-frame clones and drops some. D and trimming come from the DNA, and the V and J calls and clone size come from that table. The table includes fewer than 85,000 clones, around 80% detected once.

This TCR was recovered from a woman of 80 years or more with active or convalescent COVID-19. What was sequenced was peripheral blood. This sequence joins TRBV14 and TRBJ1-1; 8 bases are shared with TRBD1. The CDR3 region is CASSQRQGSFAGTEAFF. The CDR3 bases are TGTGCCAGCAGCCAGCGACAGGGGTCGTTCGCGGGGACTGAAGCTTTCTTT. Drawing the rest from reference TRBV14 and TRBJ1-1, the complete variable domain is EAGVTQFPSHSVIEKGQTVTLRCDPISGHDNLYWYRRVMGKEIKFLLHFVKESKQDESGMPNNRFLAERTGGTYSTLKVQPAELEDSGVYFCASSQRQGSFAGTEAFFGQGTRLTVV.